A selection of T cell receptor beta chains follows, all from one sample in a study of cytomegalovirus exposure and HLA in healthy donors. Using immunoSEQ multiplex PCR, the repertoire was profiled, and TCRdb retains in-frame clones only, with some absent. The table shows 110,000 to 150,000 clones, with around 9.6% occurring only once. Sequencing input: PBMCs. These TCRs come from a male donor in good health and CMV-seronegative. CDR3s include the opening cysteine and the closing phenylalanine or tryptophan. The order of the fields is V gene, J gene, CDR3 protein.

>TRBV29-1|TRBJ2-3
CSVGQGSDTQYF
>TRBV29-1|TRBJ2-1
CSVQTGTYNEQFF
>TRBV12-5|TRBJ2-1
CASGKTGVEQFF
>TRBV7-2|TRBJ2-7
CASSLVGTGGTYEQYF
>TRBV28|TRBJ2-5
CATLETGLETQYF
>TRBV6-4|TRBJ2-1
CASSRTSASSYNEQFF
>TRBV5-6|TRBJ1-4
CASSLRSGQVEKLFF
>TRBV5-4|TRBJ1-1
CASSSRTGVGNTEAFF
>TRBV11-2|TRBJ2-4
CASRSSAKNIQYF
>TRBV28|TRBJ1-2
CASSFDRAYGGYTF
>TRBV4-2|TRBJ1-2
CASSQEEGAGYGYTF
>TRBV5-6|TRBJ2-1
CASSLRTVGKGEQFF
>TRBV5-1|TRBJ2-7
CASTPPASGAVAEQYF
>TRBV7-9|TRBJ1-1
CASAWDRGYTEAFF
>TRBV10-3|TRBJ1-2
CAISDQKKGDGADGYTF
>TRBV7-9|TRBJ1-6
CASSRNQGYNSPLHF
>TRBV19|TRBJ2-6
CASSIQLGLAGYSGANVLTF
>TRBV15|TRBJ1-3
CATSRDRGNTIYF
>TRBV11-2|TRBJ1-3
CASSFHRGQDTIYF
>TRBV7-2|TRBJ1-2
CASSLAVQGYGYTF
>TRBV11-2|TRBJ2-7
CASSNLRDRAYEQYF
>TRBV4-3|TRBJ2-7
CASSQGSGTGGYEQYF
>TRBV19|TRBJ2-1
CASSQPGRGGEQFF
>TRBV7-3|TRBJ2-3
CASSSGGTQYF
>TRBV2|TRBJ2-1
CASKVDTSSYNEQFF
>TRBV6-6|TRBJ2-7
CASISGLAGYEQYF
>TRBV4-2|TRBJ2-1
CASSQDRGVWNEQFF
>TRBV15|TRBJ2-3
CATSRVLGVTQYF
>TRBV6-1|TRBJ1-5
CASNDGGTFYSNQPQHF
>TRBV5-1|TRBJ1-2
CASSDRVNYGYTF
>TRBV7-2|TRBJ2-7
CASSLRGGVPYEQYF
>TRBV18|TRBJ2-2
CASSPLNTGELFF
>TRBV9|TRBJ1-6
CASSVGGRPDNSPLHF
>TRBV19|TRBJ2-4
CASSVEGFEGLKGKNIQYF
>TRBV30|TRBJ1-1
CAWSVLMPEGTEAFF
>TRBV29-1|TRBJ2-5
CSVERRGSGVGGTQYF
>TRBV5-1|TRBJ2-7
CASSSLTGTELPYEQYF
>TRBV9|TRBJ2-2
CASSPRGGQNTGELFF
>TRBV28|TRBJ2-5
CASSLGGDSGQETQYF
>TRBV5-4|TRBJ2-2
CASSGPHNTGELFF
>TRBV14|.
CASSHGWQGTYEQYF